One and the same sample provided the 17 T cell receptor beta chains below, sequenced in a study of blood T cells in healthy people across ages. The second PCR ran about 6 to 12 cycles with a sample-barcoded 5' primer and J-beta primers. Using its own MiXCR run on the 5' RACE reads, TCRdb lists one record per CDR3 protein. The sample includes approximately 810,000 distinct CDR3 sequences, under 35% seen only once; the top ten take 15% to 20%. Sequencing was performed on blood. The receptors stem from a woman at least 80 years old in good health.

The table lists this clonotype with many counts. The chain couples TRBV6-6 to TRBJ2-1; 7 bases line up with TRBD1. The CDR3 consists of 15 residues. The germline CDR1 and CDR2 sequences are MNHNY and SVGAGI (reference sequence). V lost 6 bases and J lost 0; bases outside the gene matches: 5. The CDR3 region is CASSGQVNSYNEQFF. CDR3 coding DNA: TGTGCCAGCAGCGGACAGGTTAACTCCTACAATGAGCAGTTCTTC.

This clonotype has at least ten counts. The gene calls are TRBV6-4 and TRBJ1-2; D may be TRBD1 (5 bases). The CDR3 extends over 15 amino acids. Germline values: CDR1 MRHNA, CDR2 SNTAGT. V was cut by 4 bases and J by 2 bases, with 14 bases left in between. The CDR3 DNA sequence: TGTGCCAGCAGTGCGGAATTGGGGACGAACTATGGCTACACCTTC. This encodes CASSAELGTNYGYTF.

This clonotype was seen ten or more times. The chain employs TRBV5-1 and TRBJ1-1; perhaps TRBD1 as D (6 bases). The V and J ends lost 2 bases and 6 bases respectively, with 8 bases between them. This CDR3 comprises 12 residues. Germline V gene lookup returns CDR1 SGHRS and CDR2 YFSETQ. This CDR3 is CASSLQGSEAFF. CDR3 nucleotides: TGCGCCAGCAGCTTACAGGGCTCTGAAGCTTTCTTT.

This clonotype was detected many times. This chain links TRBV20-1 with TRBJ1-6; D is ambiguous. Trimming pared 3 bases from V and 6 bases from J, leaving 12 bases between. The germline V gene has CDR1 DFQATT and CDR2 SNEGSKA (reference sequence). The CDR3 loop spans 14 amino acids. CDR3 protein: CSARGSFSNSPLHF. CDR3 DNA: TGCAGTGCTAGGGGGTCTTTCTCTAATTCACCCCTCCACTTT.

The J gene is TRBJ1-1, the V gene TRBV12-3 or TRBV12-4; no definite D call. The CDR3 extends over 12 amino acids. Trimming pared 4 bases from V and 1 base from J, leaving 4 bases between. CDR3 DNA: TGTGCCAGCAGTTCAGAGAACACTGAAGCTTTCTTT. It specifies CASSSENTEAFF.

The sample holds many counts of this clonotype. The CDR3: CASSLFRGAGQETQYF. The CDR3 DNA follows: TGTGCCAGCAGCTTATTCAGGGGCGCTGGCCAAGAGACCCAGTACTTC. The gene calls are TRBV11-2 and TRBJ2-5; a possible D gene is TRBD1 (6 bases). V was trimmed by 2 bases and J by 1 base, leaving 14 bases between them. The CDR3 has 16 amino acids. Germline lookup yields CDR1 SGHAT and CDR2 FQNNGV.

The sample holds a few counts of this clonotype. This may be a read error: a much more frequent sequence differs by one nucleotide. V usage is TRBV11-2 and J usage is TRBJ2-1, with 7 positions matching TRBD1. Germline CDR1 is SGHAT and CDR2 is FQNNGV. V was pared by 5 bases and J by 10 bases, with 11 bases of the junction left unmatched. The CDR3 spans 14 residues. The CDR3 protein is CASSTWTGEYEQFF. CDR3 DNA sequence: TGTGCCAGCAGCACTTGGACAGGAGAATACGAGCAGTTCTTC.

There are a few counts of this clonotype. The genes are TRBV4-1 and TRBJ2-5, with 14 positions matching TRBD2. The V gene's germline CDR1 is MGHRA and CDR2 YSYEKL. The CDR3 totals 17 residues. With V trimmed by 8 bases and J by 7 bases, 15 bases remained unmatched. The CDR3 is CASSAWTSGGPGGTQYF. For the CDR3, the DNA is TGCGCCAGCTCCGCGTGGACTAGCGGGGGGCCTGGCGGGACCCAGTACTTC.

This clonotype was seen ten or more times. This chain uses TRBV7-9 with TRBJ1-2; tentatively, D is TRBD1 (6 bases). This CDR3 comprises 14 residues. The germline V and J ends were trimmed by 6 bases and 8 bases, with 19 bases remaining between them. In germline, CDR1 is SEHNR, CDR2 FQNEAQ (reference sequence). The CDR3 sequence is CASSTDTGKSGYTF. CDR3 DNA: TGTGCCAGCAGTACCGATACAGGGAAATCCGGCTACACCTTC.

CDR3 region: CASGLAGGYEQYF. The CDR3 nucleotides are TGTGCCAGCGGACTAGCGGGGGGTTACGAGCAGTACTTC. This chain connects TRBV3-1 to TRBJ2-5, with 14 bases identical to TRBD2. The better agreement between TRBJ2-7 and the DNA end casts doubt on the J call. This CDR3 is 13 amino acids long. Per the germline V gene, CDR1 is LGHDT and CDR2 is YNNKEL (reference sequence).

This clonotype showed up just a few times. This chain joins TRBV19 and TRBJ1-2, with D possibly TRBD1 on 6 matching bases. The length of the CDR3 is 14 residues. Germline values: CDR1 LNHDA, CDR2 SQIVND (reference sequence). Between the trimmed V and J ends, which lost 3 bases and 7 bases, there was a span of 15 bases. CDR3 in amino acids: CASSISSGVGGYTF. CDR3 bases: TGTGCCAGTAGTATCTCCTCAGGGGTCGGTGGCTACACCTTC.

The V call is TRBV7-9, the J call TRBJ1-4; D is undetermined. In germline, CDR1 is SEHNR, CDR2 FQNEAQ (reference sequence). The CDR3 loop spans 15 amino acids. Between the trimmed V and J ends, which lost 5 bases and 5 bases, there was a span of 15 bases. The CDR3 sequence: CASSLSSGPNEKLFF. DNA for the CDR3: TGTGCCAGCAGCCTTTCTTCGGGCCCGAATGAAAAACTGTTTTTT.

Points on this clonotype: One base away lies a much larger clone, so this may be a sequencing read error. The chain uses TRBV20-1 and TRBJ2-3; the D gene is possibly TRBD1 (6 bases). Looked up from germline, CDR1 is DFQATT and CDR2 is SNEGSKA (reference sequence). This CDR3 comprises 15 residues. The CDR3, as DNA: TGCAGTGCTGGAGATTTAACAGGGAGCACAGATACGCAGTATTTT. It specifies CSAGDLTGSTDTQYF.

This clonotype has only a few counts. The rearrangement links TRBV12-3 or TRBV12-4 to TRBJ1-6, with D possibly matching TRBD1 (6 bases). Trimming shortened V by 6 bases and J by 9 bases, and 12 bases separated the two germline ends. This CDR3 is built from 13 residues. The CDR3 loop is CASSLQGLSPLHF. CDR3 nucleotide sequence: TGTGCCAGCAGCCTACAGGGTCTTTCACCCCTCCACTTT.

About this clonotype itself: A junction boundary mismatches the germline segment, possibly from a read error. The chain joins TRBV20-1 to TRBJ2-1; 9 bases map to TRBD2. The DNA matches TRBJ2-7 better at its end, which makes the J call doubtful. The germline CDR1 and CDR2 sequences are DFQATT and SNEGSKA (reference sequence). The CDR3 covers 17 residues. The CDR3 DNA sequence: TGCGGTGCTAGGGATCTAGCGGGGCCGAACTCCTACAATGAGCAGTACTTC. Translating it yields CGARDLAGPNSYNEQYF.

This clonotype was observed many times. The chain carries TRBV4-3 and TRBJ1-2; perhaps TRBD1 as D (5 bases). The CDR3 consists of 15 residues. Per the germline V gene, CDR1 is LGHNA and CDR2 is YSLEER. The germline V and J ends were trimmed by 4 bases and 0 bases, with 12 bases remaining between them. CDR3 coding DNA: TGCGCCAGCAGCCCCGGGACGAATCCTAACTATGGCTACACCTTC. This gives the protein CASSPGTNPNYGYTF.

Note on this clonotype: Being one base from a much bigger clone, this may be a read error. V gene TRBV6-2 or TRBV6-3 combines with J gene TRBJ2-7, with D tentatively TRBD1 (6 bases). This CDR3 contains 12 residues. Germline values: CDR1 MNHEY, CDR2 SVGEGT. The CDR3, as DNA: TGTGCCAGCAGTGACACCTTGGGGGCCCAGCACTTC. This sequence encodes CASSDTLGAQHF.